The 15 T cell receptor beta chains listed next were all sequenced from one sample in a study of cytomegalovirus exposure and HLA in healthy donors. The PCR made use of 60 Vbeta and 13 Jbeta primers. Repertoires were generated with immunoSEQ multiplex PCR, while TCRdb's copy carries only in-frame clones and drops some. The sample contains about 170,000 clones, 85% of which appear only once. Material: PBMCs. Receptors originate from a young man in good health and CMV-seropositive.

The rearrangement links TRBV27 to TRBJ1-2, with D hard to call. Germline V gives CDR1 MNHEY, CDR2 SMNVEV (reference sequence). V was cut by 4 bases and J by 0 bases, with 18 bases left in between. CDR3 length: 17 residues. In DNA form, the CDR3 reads TGTGCCAGCAGTTCCCTTCCCCCAGGCGACCCTAACTATGGCTACACCTTC. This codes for CASSSLPPGDPNYGYTF.

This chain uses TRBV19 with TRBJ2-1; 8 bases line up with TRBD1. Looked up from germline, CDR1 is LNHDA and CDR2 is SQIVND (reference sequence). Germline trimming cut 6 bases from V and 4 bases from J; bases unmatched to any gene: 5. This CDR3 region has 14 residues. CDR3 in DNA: TGTGCCAGTAGCATCCGACAGGGGTACAATGAGCAGTTCTTC. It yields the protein CASSIRQGYNEQFF.

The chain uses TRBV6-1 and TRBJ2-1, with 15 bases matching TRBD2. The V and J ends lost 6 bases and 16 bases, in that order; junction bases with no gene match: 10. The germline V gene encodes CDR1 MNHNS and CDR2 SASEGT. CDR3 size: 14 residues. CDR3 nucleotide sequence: TGTGCCAGCAGGCCCGGACTAGCGGGGGGGCGTTTCTTCTTC. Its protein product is CASRPGLAGGRFFF.

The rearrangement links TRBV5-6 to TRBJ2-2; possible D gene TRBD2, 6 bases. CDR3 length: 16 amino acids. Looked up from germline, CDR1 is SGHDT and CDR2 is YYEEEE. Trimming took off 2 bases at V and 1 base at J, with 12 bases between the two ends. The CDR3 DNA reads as TGTGCCAGCAGCTTCCTTGTAGCGGTGAACACCGGGGAGCTGTTTTTT. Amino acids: CASSFLVAVNTGELFF.

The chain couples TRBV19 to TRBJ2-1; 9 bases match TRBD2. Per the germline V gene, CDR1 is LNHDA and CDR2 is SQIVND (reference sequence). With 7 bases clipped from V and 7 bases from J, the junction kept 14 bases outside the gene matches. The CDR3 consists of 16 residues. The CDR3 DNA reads TGTGCCAGTACTTCTAAACGGCGGGGGGGCGTAAATGAGCAGTTCTTC. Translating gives CASTSKRRGGVNEQFF.

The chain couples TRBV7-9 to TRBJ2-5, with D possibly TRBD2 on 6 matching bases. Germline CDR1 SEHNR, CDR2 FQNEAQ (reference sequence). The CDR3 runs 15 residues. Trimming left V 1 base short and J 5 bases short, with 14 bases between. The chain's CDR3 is CASSLVGGYTETQYF. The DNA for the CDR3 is TGTGCCAGCAGCTTAGTCGGGGGTTATACGGAGACCCAGTACTTC.

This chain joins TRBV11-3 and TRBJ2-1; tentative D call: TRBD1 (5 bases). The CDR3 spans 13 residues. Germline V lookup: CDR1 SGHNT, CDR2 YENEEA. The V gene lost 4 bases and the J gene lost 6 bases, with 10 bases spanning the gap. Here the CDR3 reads CASSSLGVNEQFF. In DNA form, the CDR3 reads TGTGCCAGCAGCTCATTAGGGGTCAATGAGCAGTTCTTC.

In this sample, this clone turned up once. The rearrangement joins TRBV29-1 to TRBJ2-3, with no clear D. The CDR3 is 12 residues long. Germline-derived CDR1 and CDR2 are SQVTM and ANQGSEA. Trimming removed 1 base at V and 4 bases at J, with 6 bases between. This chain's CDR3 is CSVEATSDTQYF. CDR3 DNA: TGCAGCGTTGAAGCTACGTCAGATACGCAGTATTTT.

The CDR3 bases are TGTGCCAGCAGCGAAACAGATGCGAGCTACGAGCAGTACTTC. Amino acid sequence: CASSETDASYEQYF. The J gene is TRBJ2-7, the V gene TRBV9; D gene uncertain. The CDR3 has 14 amino acids. From germline, CDR1 is SGDLS and CDR2 YYNGEE. The V end lost 3 bases, the J end lost 3 bases, and 13 bases lay between the germline ends.

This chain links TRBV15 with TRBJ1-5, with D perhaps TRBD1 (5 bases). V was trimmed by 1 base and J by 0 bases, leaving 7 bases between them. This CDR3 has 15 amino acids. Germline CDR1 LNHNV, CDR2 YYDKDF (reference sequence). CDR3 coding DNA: TGTGCCACCAGCAGAGCCGACAGTAGCAATCAGCCCCAGCATTTT. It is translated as CATSRADSSNQPQHF.

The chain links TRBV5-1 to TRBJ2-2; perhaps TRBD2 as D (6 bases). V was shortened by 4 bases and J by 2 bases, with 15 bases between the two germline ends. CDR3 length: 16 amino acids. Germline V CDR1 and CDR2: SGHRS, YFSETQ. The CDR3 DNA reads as TGCGCCAGCAGCAAAGTACCGGGAGCAAACACCGGGGAGCTGTTTTTT. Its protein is CASSKVPGANTGELFF.

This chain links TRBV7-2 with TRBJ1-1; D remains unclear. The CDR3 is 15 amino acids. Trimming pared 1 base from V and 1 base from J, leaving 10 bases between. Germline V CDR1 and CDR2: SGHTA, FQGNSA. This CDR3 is CASSLGGIKNTEAFF. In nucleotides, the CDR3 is TGTGCCAGCAGCTTAGGTGGCATAAAGAACACTGAAGCTTTCTTT.

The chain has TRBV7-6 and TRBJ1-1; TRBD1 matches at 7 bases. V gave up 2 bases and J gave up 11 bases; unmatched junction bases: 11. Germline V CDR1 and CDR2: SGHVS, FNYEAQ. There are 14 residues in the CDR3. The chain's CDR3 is CASSLLKSGTEAFF. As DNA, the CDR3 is TGTGCCAGCAGCTTATTAAAATCCGGGACAGAGGCTTTCTTT. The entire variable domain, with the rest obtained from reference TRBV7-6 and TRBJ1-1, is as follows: GAGVSQSPRYKVTKRGQDVALRCDPISGHVSLYWYRQALGQGPEFLTYFNYEAQQDKSGLPNDRFSAERPEGSISTLTIQRTEQRDSAMYRCASSLLKSGTEAFFGQGTRLTVV.

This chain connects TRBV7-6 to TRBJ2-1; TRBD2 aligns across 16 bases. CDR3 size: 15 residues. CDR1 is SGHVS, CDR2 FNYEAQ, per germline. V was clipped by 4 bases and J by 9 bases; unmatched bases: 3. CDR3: CASSSGLAGGPEQFF. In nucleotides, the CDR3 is TGTGCCAGCAGCTCGGGACTAGCGGGGGGGCCTGAGCAGTTCTTC. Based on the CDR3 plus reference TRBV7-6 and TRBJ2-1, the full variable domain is GAGVSQSPRYKVTKRGQDVALRCDPISGHVSLYWYRQALGQGPEFLTYFNYEAQQDKSGLPNDRFSAERPEGSISTLTIQRTEQRDSAMYRCASSSGLAGGPEQFFGPGTRLTVL.

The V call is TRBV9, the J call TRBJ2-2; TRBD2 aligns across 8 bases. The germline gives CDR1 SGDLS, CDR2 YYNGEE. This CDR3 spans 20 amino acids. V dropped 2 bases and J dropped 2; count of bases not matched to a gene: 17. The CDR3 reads CASSVSYGGLAGPNTGELFF. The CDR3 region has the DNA TGTGCCAGCAGCGTCTCGTACGGTGGATTAGCGGGGCCTAACACCGGGGAGCTGTTTTTT.